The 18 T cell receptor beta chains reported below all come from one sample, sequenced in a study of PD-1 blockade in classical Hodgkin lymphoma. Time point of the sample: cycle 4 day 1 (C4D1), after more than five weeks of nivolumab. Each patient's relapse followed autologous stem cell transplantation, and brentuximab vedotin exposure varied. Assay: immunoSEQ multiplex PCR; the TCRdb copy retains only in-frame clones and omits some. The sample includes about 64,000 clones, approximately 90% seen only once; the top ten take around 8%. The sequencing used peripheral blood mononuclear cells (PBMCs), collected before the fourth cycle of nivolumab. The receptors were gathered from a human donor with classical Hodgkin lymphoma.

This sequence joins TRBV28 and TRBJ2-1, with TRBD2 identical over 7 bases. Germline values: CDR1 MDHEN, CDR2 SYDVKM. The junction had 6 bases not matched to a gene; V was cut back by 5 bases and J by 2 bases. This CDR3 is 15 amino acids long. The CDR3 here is CASSPAGATYNEQFF. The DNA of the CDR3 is TGTGCCAGCAGTCCTGCGGGAGCAACCTACAATGAGCAGTTCTTC.

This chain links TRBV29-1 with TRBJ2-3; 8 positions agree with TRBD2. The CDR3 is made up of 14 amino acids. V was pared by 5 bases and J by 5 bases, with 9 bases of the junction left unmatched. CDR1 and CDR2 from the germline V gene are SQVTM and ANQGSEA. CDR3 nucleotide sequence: TGCAGCGTTATCGGGAGGGCCGTATTAGATACGCAGTATTTT. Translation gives CSVIGRAVLDTQYF.

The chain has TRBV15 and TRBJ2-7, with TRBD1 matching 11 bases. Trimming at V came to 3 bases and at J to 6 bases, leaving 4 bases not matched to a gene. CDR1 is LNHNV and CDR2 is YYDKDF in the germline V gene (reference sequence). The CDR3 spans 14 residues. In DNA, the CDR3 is TGTGCCACCAGCAGGGCCGGGACAGGGGGCGAGCAGTACTTC. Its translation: CATSRAGTGGEQYF.

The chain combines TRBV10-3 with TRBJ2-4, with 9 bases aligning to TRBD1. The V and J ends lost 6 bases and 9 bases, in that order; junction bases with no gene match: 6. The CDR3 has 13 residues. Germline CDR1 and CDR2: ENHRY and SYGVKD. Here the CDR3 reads CAIRPDRGGIQYF. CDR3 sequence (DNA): TGTGCCATCAGGCCGGACAGGGGCGGCATTCAGTACTTC.

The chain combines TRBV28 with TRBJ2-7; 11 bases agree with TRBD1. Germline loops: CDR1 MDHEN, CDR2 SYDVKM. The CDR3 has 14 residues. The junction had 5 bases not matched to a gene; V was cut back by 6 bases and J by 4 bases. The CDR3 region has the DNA TGTGCCAGCAGCTGGACAGGGGGCAAGTACGAGCAGTACTTC. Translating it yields CASSWTGGKYEQYF. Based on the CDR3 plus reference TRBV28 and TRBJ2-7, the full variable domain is DVKVTQSSRYLVKRTGEKVFLECVQDMDHENMFWYRQDPGLGLRLIYFSYDVKMKEKGDIPEGYSVSREKKERFSLILESASTNQTSMYLCASSWTGGKYEQYFGPGTRLTVT.

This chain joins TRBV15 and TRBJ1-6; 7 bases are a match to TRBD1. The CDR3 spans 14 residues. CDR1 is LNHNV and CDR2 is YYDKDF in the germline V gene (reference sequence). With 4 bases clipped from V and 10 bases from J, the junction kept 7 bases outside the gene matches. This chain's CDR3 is CATSMREGASPLHF. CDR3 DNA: TGTGCCACCAGCATGAGGGAGGGGGCCTCACCCCTCCACTTT. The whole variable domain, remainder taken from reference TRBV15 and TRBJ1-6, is DAMVIQNPRYQVTQFGKPVTLSCSQTLNHNVMYWYQQKSSQAPKLLFHYYDKDFNNEADTPDNFQSRRPNTSFCFLDIRSPGLGDTAMYLCATSMREGASPLHFGNGTRLTVT.

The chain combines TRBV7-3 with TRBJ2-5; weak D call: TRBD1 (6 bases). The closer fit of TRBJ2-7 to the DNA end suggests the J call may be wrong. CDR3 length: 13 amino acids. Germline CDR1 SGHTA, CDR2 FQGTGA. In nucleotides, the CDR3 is TGTGCCAGCAGCAGCAGGGGTTGGGACGAGCAGTACTTC. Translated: CASSSRGWDEQYF.

CDR3 in amino acids: CASSPSFSYEQYF. CDR3 DNA sequence: TGTGCCAGCTCACCATCTTTCAGTTACGAGCAGTACTTC. This sequence joins TRBV18 and TRBJ2-7; D gene ambiguous. The germline V gene encodes CDR1 KGHSH and CDR2 LQKENI. The CDR3 extends over 13 amino acids. The V end lost 2 bases, the J end lost 4 bases, and 9 bases lay between the germline ends.

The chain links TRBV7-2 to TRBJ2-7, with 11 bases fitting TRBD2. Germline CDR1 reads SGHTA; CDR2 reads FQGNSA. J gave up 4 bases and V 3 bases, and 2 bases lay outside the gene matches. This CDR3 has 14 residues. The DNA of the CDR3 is TGTGCCAGCAGCTTCACTAGCGGGAGTTACGAGCAGTACTTC. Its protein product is CASSFTSGSYEQYF.

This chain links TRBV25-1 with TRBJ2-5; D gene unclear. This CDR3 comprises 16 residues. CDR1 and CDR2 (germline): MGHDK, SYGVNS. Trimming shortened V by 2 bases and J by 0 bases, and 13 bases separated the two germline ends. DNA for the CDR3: TGTGCCAGCAGTGAACTTATAGGTTACTACCAAGAGACCCAGTACTTC. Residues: CASSELIGYYQETQYF.

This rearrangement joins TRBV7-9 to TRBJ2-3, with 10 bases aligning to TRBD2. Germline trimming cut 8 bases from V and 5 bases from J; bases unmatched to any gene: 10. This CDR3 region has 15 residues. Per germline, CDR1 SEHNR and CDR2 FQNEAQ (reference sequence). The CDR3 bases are TGTGCCAGCTCTCCCGGGCTAGCGGGAGAAGATACGCAGTATTTT. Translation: CASSPGLAGEDTQYF.

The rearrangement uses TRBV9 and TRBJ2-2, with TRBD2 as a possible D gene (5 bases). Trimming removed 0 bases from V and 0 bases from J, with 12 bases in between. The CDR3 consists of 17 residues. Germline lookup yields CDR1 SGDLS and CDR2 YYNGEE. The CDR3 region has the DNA TGTGCCAGCAGCGTAGAGGCTGCGGGCGCGAACACCGGGGAGCTGTTTTTT. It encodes CASSVEAAGANTGELFF.

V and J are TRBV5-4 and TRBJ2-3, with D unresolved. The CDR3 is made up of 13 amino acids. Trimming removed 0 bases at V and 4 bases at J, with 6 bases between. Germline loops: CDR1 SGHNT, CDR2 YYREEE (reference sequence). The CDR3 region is CASSLARADTQYF. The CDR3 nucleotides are TGTGCCAGCAGCTTGGCCCGGGCAGATACGCAGTATTTT.

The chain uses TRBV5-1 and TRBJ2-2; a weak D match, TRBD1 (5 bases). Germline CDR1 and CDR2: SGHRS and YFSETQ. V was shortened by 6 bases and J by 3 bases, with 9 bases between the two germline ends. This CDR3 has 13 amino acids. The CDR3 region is CASKQGDTGELFF. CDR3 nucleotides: TGCGCCAGCAAGCAAGGGGACACCGGGGAGCTGTTTTTT. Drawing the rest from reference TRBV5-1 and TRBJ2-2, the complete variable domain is KAGVTQTPRYLIKTRGQQVTLSCSPISGHRSVSWYQQTPGQGLQFLFEYFSETQRNKGNFPGRFSGRQFSNSRSEMNVSTLELGDSALYLCASKQGDTGELFFGEGSRLTVL.

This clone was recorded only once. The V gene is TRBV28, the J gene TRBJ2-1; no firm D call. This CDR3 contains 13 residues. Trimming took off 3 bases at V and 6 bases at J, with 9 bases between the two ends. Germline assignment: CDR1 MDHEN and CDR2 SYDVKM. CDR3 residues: CASSFLGRNEQFF. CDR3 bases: TGTGCCAGCAGTTTTTTAGGGCGCAATGAGCAGTTCTTC.

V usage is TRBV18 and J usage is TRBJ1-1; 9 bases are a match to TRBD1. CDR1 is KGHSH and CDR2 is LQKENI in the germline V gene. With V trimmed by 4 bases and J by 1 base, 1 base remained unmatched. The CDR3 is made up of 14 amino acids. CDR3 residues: CASSQGQGNTEAFF. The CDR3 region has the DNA TGTGCCAGCTCACAGGGACAGGGGAACACTGAAGCTTTCTTT.

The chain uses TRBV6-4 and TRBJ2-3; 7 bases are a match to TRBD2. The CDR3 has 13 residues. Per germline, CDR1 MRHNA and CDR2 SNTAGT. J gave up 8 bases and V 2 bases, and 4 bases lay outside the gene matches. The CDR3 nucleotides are TGTGCCAGCAGTGACGGGACGGGGGGTACGCAGTATTTT. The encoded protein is CASSDGTGGTQYF.

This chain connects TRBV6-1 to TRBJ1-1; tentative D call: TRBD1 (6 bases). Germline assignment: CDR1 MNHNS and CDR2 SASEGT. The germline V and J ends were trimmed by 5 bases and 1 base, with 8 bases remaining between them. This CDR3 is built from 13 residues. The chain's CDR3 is CASSLDRNTEAFF. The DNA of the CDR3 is TGTGCCAGCAGTCTGGACAGGAACACTGAAGCTTTCTTT.